The present T cell receptor (beta chain) was sequenced within a study of CD8+ T cells in alopecia areata. On the study more broadly: Patients received oral tofacitinib, 5 to 10 mg twice daily, for moderate-to-severe alopecia areata.

This CDR3 contains 10 residues. Trimming stripped 2 bases from V and 3 bases from J, with 1 base between. Germline assignment: CDR1 SQVTM and CDR2 ANQGSEA. Notes on the study in general: Relative to normal scalp, lesional scalp, especially alopecia totalis/universalis, showed higher clonality. Scalp sample sequencing also detects resident alphabeta T cells of normal skin.

In its sample, this clone was seen a few times. Antigen specificity is unknown. Other DNA sequences in the sample encode the same CDR3. It was from alopecia areata patients that lesional scalp punch biopsies and peripheral blood were collected. RNA extraction was followed by reverse transcription into cDNA, which acted as the sequencing template. TCRdb's table, derived via immunoSEQ multiplex PCR, lists solely in-frame clones and lacks some. Altogether about 120,000 clones are present, less than 45% being singletons, with the ten largest covering approximately 2.8%. Sequenced: CD4+ T cells sorted from blood. This rearrangement joins TRBV29-1 to TRBJ1-2; D uncertain. This receptor was identified in a human donor with alopecia areata. DNA for the CDR3: TGCAGCGTTGAATACTATGGCTACACCTTC. Protein product: CSVEYYGYTF.